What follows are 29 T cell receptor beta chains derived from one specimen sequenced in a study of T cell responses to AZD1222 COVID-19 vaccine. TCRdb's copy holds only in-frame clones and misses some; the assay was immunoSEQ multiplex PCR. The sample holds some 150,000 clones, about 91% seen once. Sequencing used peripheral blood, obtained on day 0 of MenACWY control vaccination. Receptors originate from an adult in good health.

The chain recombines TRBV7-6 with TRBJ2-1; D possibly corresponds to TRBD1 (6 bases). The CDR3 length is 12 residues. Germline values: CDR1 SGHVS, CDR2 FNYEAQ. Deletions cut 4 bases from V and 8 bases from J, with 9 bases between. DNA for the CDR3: TGTGCCAGCAGCTCAGGGGTCGATGAGCAGTTCTTC. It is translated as CASSSGVDEQFF.

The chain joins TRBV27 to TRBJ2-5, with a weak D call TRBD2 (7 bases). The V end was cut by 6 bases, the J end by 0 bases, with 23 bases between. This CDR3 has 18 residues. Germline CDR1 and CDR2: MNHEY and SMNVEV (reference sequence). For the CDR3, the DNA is TGTGCCAGCAGGGGCACAGGGACTACATTTCGGTACCAAGAGACCCAGTACTTC. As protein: CASRGTGTTFRYQETQYF.

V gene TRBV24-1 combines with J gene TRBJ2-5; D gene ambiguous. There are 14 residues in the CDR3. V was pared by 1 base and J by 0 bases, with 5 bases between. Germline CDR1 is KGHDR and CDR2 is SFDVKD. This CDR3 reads CATSDFADQETQYF. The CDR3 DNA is TGTGCCACCAGTGATTTTGCTGACCAAGAGACCCAGTACTTC.

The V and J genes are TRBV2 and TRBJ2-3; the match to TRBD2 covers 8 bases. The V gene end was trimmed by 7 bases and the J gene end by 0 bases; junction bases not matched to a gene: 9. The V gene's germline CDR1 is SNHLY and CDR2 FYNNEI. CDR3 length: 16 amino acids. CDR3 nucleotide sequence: TGTGCCAGCACGATCTCGGGGGGGATTAGCACAGATACGCAGTATTTT. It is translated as CASTISGGISTDTQYF.

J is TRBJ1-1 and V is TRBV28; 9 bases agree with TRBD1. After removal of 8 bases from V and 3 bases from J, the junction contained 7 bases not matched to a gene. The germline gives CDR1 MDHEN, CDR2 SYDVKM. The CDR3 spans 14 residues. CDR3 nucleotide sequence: TGTGCCAGCTTCCAACAGGGGGCGGACACTGAAGCTTTCTTT. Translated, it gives CASFQQGADTEAFF. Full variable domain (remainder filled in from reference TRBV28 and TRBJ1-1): DVKVTQSSRYLVKRTGEKVFLECVQDMDHENMFWYRQDPGLGLRLIYFSYDVKMKEKGDIPEGYSVSREKKERFSLILESASTNQTSMYLCASFQQGADTEAFFGQGTRLTVV.

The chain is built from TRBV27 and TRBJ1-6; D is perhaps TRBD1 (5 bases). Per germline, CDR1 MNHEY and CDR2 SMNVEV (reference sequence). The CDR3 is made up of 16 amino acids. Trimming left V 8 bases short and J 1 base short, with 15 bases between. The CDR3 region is CASGRGGSSYNSPLHF. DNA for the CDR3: TGTGCCAGCGGGCGGGGGGGAAGTTCCTATAATTCACCCCTCCACTTT.

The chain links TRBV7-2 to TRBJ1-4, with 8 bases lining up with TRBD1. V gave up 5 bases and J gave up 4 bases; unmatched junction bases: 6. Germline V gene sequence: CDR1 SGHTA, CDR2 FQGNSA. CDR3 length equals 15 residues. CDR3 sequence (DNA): TGTGCCAGCAGCCCCCAGGGGGCCCGTAATGAAAAACTGTTTTTT. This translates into CASSPQGARNEKLFF.

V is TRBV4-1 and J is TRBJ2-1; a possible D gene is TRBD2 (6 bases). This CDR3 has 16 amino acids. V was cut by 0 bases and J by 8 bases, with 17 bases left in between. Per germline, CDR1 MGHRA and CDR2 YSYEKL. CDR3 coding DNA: TGCGCCAGCAGCCAAGAGGGCAGGTCGGGGGTGGATGAGCAGTTCTTC. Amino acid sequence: CASSQEGRSGVDEQFF.

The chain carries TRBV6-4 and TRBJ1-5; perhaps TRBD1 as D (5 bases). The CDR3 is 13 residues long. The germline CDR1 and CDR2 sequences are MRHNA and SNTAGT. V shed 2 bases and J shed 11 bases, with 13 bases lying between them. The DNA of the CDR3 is TGTGCCAGCAGTGACCAACCGGGAGGGGCCCAGCATTTT. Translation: CASSDQPGGAQHF.

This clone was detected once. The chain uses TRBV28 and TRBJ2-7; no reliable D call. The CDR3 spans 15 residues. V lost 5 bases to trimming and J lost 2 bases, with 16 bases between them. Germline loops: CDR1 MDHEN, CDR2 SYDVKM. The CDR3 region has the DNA TGTGCCAGCAGTCCCTACCTAGGCAGTACCTACGAGCAGTACTTC. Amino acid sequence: CASSPYLGSTYEQYF.

The CDR3 loop is CASSFDRPTNEKLFF. The CDR3 DNA reads as TGCGCCAGCAGCTTCGACAGGCCTACTAATGAAAAACTGTTTTTT. The chain joins TRBV5-1 to TRBJ1-4, with a possible D match to TRBD1 (6 bases). The CDR3 covers 15 residues. The germline V gene encodes CDR1 SGHRS and CDR2 YFSETQ. V was trimmed by 2 bases and J by 2 bases, leaving 10 bases between them. The full variable domain, rest sourced from reference TRBV5-1 and TRBJ1-4, is KAGVTQTPRYLIKTRGQQVTLSCSPISGHRSVSWYQQTPGQGLQFLFEYFSETQRNKGNFPGRFSGRQFSNSRSEMNVSTLELGDSALYLCASSFDRPTNEKLFFGSGTQLSVL.

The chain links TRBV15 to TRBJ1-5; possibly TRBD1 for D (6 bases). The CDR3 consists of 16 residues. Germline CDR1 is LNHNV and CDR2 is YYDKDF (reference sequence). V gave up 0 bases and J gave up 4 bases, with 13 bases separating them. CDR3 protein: CATSRDLTGRNQPQHF. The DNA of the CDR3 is TGTGCCACCAGCAGAGATTTAACAGGGCGAAATCAGCCCCAGCATTTT.

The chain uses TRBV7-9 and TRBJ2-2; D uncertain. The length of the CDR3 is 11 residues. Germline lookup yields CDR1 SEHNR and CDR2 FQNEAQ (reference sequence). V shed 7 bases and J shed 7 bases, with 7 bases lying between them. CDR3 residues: CASKVGGELFF. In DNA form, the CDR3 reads TGTGCCAGCAAGGTCGGCGGGGAGCTGTTTTTT.

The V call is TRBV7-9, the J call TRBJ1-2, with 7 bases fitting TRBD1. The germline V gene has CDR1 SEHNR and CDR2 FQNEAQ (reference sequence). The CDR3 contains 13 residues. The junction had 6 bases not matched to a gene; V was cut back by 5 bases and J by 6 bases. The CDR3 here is CASSPGQADGYTF. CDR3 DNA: TGTGCCAGCAGCCCTGGACAGGCAGATGGCTACACCTTC.

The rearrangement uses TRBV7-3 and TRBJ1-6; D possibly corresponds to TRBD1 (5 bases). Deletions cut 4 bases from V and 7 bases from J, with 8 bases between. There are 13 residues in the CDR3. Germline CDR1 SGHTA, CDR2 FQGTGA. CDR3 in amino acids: CASSSQGNSPLHF. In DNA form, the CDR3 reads TGTGCCAGCAGCTCGCAGGGAAATTCACCCCTCCACTTT.

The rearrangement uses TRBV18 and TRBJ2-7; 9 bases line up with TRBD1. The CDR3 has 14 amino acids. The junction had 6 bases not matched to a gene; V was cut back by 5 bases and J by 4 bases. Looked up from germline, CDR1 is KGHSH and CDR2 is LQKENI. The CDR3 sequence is CASSTDRGGYEQYF. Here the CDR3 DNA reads TGTGCCAGCTCAACGGACAGGGGAGGATACGAGCAGTACTTC. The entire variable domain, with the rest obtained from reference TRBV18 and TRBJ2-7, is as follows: NAGVMQNPRHLVRRRGQEARLRCSPMKGHSHVYWYRQLPEEGLKFMVYLQKENIIDESGMPKERFSAEFPKEGPSILRIQQVVRGDSAAYFCASSTDRGGYEQYFGPGTRLTVT.

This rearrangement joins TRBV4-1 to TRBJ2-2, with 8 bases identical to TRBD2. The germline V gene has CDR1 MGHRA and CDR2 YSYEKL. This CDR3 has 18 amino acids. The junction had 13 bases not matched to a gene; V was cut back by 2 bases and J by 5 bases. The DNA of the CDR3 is TGCGCCAGCAGCCAACCCTCGGGGAGCGGGAGAAGGACCGGGGAGCTGTTTTTT. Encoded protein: CASSQPSGSGRRTGELFF.

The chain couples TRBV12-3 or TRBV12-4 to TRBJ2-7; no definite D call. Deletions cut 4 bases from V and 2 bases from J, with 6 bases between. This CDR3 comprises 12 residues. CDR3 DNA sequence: TGTGCCAGCAGTTATGGACCCTACGAGCAGTACTTC. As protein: CASSYGPYEQYF.

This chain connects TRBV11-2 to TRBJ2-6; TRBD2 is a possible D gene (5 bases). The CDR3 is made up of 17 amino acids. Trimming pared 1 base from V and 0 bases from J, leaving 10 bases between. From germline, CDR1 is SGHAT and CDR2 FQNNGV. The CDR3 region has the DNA TGTGCCAGCAGCTTAGTGAGAGGGAGCTCTGGGGCCAACGTCCTGACTTTC. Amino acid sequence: CASSLVRGSSGANVLTF. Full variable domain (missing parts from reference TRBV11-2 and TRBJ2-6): EAGVAQSPRYKIIEKRQSVAFWCNPISGHATLYWYQQILGQGPKLLIQFQNNGVVDDSQLPKDRFSAERLKGVDSTLKIQPAKLEDSAVYLCASSLVRGSSGANVLTFGAGSRLTVL.

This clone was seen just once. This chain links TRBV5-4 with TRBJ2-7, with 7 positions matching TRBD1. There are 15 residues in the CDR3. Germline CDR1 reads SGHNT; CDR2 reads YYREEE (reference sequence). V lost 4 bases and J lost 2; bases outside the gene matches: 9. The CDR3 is CASSPSRQGAYEQYF. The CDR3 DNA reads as TGTGCCAGCAGCCCGTCGCGACAGGGAGCCTACGAGCAGTACTTC.

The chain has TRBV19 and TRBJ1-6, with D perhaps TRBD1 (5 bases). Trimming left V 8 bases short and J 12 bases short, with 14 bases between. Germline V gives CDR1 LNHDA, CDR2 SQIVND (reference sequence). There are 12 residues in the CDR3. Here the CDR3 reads CASGLFGQPLHF. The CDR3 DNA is TGTGCCAGTGGTCTTTTTGGACAACCCCTCCACTTT.

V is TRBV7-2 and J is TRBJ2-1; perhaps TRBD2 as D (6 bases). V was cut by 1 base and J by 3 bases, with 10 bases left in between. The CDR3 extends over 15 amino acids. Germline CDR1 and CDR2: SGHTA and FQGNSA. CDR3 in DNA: TGTGCCAGCAGCTTAGGCGCGGGGATCTACAATGAGCAGTTCTTC. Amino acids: CASSLGAGIYNEQFF.

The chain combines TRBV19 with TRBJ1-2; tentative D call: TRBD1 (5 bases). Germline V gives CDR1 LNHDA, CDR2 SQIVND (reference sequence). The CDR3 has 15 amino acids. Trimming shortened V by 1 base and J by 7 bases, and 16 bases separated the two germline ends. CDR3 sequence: CASSIAHRSSGGYTF. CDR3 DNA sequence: TGTGCCAGTAGTATAGCCCACAGGTCCTCTGGTGGCTACACCTTC.

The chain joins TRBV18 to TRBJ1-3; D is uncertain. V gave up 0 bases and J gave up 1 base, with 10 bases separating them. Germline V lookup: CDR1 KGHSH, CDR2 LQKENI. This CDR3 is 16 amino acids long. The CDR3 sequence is CASSPPASLSGNTIYF. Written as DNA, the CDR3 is TGTGCCAGCTCACCACCGGCCAGCTTGTCTGGAAACACCATATATTTT. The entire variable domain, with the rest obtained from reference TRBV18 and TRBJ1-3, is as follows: NAGVMQNPRHLVRRRGQEARLRCSPMKGHSHVYWYRQLPEEGLKFMVYLQKENIIDESGMPKERFSAEFPKEGPSILRIQQVVRGDSAAYFCASSPPASLSGNTIYFGEGSWLTVV.

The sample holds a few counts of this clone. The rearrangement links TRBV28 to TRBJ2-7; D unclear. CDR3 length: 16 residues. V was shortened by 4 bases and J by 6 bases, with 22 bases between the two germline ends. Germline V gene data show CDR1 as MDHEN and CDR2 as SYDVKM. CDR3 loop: CASSSPGEILFSEQYF. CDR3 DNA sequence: TGTGCCAGCAGTTCGCCCGGAGAGATTTTATTTTCCGAGCAGTACTTC.

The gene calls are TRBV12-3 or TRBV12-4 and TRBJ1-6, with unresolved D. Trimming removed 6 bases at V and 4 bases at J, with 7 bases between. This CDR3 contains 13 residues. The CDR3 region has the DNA TGTGCCAGCAGCAACGGATATAATTCACCCCTCCACTTT. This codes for CASSNGYNSPLHF.

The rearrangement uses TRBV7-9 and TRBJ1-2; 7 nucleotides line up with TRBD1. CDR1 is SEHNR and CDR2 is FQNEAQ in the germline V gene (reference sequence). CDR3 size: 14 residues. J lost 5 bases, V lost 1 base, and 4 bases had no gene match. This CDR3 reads CASSLGGGVYGYTF. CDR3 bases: TGTGCCAGCAGCTTAGGAGGGGGCGTTTATGGCTACACCTTC.

The CDR3 region is CASRRGTGREQYF. The CDR3 nucleotides read TGTGCCAGCAGAAGAGGGACAGGTCGAGAGCAGTACTTC. The rearrangement uses TRBV6-5 and TRBJ2-7; 8 bases are shared with TRBD1. The length of the CDR3 is 13 residues. Germline V CDR1 and CDR2: MNHEY, SVGAGI. V was clipped by 6 bases and J by 7 bases; unmatched bases: 8.

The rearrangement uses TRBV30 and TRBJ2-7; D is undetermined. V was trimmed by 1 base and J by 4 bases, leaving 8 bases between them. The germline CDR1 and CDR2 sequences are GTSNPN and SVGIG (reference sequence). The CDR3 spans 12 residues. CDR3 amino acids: CAWSANYYEQYF. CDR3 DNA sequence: TGTGCCTGGAGTGCCAATTATTACGAGCAGTACTTC.